The 13 T cell receptor beta chains listed next were all sequenced from one sample in a study of T cells expressing NK-cell markers. TCRdb reprocessed the 5' RACE reads, with one entry per CDR3 protein and no DNA. The sample table sets out approximately 440,000 distinct CDR3 sequences. What was sequenced was blood T cells: a sorted CD56 or NKG2C T cell subset, CD4+ or CD8+ T cells, or bulk PBMC T cells (not recorded which). The receptors derive from a woman between 45 and 60 years old in good health.

This sequence joins TRBV19 and TRBJ2-1; the D call of TRBD2 rests on TCRdb alone, since no DNA is present to check it. CDR3 length: 14 amino acids. CDR1 is LNHDA and CDR2 is SQIVND in the germline V gene (reference sequence). The CDR3 loop is CASSIQLAGGEQFF.

This chain links TRBV12-3 or TRBV12-4 with TRBJ1-6; TCRdb designates TRBD1, a call that cannot be tested without DNA. The CDR3 is 14 residues long. The chain's CDR3 is CASSKDRPNSPLHF.

The chain is built from TRBV15 and TRBJ2-1; the D call from TCRdb, TRBD2, cannot be confirmed without DNA. There are 14 residues in the CDR3. Looked up from germline, CDR1 is LNHNV and CDR2 is YYDKDF (reference sequence). This CDR3 reads CATAGLSGKDEQFF.

The rearrangement joins TRBV2 to TRBJ1-6; TCRdb reports TRBD1, a call that lacks DNA to check it against. This CDR3 region has 16 residues. Looked up from germline, CDR1 is SNHLY and CDR2 is FYNNEI. This CDR3 reads CASTQSAGTANSPLHF. Filled out from reference TRBV2 and TRBJ1-6, the complete variable domain reads EPEVTQTPSHQVTQMGQEVILRCVPISNHLYFYWYRQILGQKVEFLVSFYNNEISEKSEIFDDQFSVERPDGSNFTLKIRSTKLEDSAMYFCASTQSAGTANSPLHFGNGTRLTVT.

V and J are TRBV18 and TRBJ2-7; TCRdb outputs TRBD2, but without DNA this stays unchecked. In germline, CDR1 is KGHSH, CDR2 LQKENI. The CDR3 length is 12 residues. CDR3: CASSPKGDEQYF.

The CDR3 region is CATSDVVEGPTASRGYTF. V usage is TRBV15 and J usage is TRBJ1-2. The CDR3 consists of 18 residues. From germline, CDR1 is LNHNV and CDR2 YYDKDF (reference sequence). The whole variable domain, filled in from reference TRBV15 and TRBJ1-2, reads DAMVIQNPRYQVTQFGKPVTLSCSQTLNHNVMYWYQQKSSQAPKLLFHYYDKDFNNEADTPDNFQSRRPNTSFCFLDIRSPGLGDTAMYLCATSDVVEGPTASRGYTFGSGTRLTVV.

The genes are TRBV6-6 and TRBJ2-4; TCRdb names TRBD1, which stays unverified in the absence of DNA. CDR1 MNHNY and CDR2 SVGAGI come from the germline V gene (reference sequence). The CDR3 is 18 amino acids. The CDR3 protein is CASSYSAGGSLAKNIQYF.

The chain is built from TRBV5-1 and TRBJ2-1; TCRdb gives TRBD1 as the D gene, but with no DNA this cannot be confirmed. The CDR3 has 14 residues. From germline, CDR1 is SGHRS and CDR2 YFSETQ. CDR3 region: CASSPQDNYNEQFF.

The chain links TRBV4-1 to TRBJ2-3. This CDR3 is built from 16 residues. CDR1 and CDR2 (germline): MGHRA, YSYEKL. The CDR3 protein is CASSSWSDSGTDTQYF.

The V gene is TRBV11-2, the J gene TRBJ1-1; TCRdb's assignment of TRBD1 cannot be checked, as there is no DNA. The CDR3 spans 16 residues. The germline CDR1 and CDR2 sequences are SGHAT and FQNNGV. The CDR3 loop reads CASSPRFLDSYTEAFF.

The gene calls are TRBV20-1 and TRBJ1-1; TCRdb's D call of TRBD1 is untestable without DNA. The germline V gene encodes CDR1 DFQATT and CDR2 SNEGSKA (reference sequence). The CDR3 has 13 amino acids. CDR3 in amino acids: CSATGTGEAEAFF.

This rearrangement joins TRBV9 to TRBJ2-2; TCRdb selects TRBD2, and the lack of DNA leaves this call unchecked. Germline V gives CDR1 SGDLS, CDR2 YYNGEE. CDR3 size: 19 residues. Here the CDR3 reads CASSVDLGLVRVHTGELFF.

This rearrangement joins TRBV29-1 to TRBJ2-1; TCRdb indicates TRBD2, and absent DNA this call remains unverified. There are 17 residues in the CDR3. The germline gives CDR1 SQVTM, CDR2 ANQGSEA. The CDR3 spells CSVEGGLAGLSYNEQFF.